The clone carrying this T cell receptor beta chain appeared many times. Its target is not known. The germline CDR1 and CDR2 sequences are SGDLS and YYNGEE. V was pared by 1 base and J by 4 bases, with 3 bases between. CDR3 size: 12 residues. The data were taken from a study of T cells in Graves' hyperthyroidism and ophthalmopathy. The study, taken as a whole, reports: Most clonotypes that expanded in the thyroid above 0.001 also showed up in blood. Through a model of 13 V-J features, ophthalmopathy was separated from stable hyperthyroidism.

RNA transcripts gave rise to amplified TCR beta CDR3 regions. HTBI primers were employed in a first-round RT-PCR of the TCR CDR3. One entry per CDR3 protein results from TCRdb running MiXCR on the multiplex PCR reads. The sample has hundreds of thousands of distinct CDR3 sequences, 40% to 55% seen once; the top ten hold approximately 6.8%. Sequenced input: peripheral blood or thyroid tissue (not recorded which). The J gene is TRBJ1-3, the V gene TRBV9; D unresolved. The receptor was derived from an adult man with Graves' disease, either hyperthyroidism or ophthalmopathy (not recorded which). CDR3 residues: CASSVRGNTIYF. The CDR3 nucleotides read TGTGCCAGCAGCGTAAGAGGAAACACCATATATTTT.